This TCR beta chain was retrieved from a study of cytomegalovirus exposure and HLA in healthy donors. PCR employed 60 Vbeta and 13 Jbeta primers. Assay: immunoSEQ multiplex PCR; the TCRdb copy retains only in-frame clones and omits some. The sample yields fewer than 180,000 clones, about three fifths seen once. Details on this clone: The antigen remains undetermined.

This CDR3 has 11 amino acids. Between the trimmed V and J ends, which lost 7 bases and 2 bases, there was a span of 8 bases. CDR1 is DFQATT, CDR2 SNEGSKA, per germline (reference sequence). Findings and limits, study-wide: Data from an earlier analysis indicated that most TCR beta V segments were productive either about 87% or about 30% of the time.

Samples came from healthy bone marrow donors. Sequencing input: PBMCs. The TCR comes from a woman aged 55-70 years in good health and CMV-seropositive. The chain couples TRBV20-1 to TRBJ1-1, with D unresolved. This CDR3 reads CSEGRNTEAFF. Written as DNA, the CDR3 is TGCAGTGAAGGGAGAAACACTGAAGCTTTCTTT.